The following is a T cell receptor (beta chain) sequence with its context. No antigen is known for it. This sample is part of a study of early T cells in non-severe SARS-CoV-2 infection. Turning to the study itself: Unsorted whole blood bulk RNA was sequenced, with unpaired chains.

Study-level findings and limits: CD4 and private specificities were missed by VDJdb matching, which favored anti-spike CD8 responses.

This CDR3 has 15 amino acids. Looked up from germline, CDR1 is SGHTA and CDR2 is FQGNSA. With 1 base removed from V and 0 bases from J, the gap between germline ends came to 9 bases. Unique molecular identifiers were attached to individual cDNA molecules. Each CDR3 protein gets one entry after TCRdb re-called the 5' RACE reads with MiXCR. The sample lists about 60,000 distinct CDR3 sequences; around 10% were seen once. This TCR was recovered from an adult who was a healthcare worker with PCR-confirmed SARS-CoV-2 infection or an uninfected control (not recorded which). The source material was whole blood. V gene TRBV7-2 combines with J gene TRBJ2-5; tentative D call: TRBD1 (6 bases). CDR3 in amino acids: CASSLVPGDQETQYF. In DNA form, the CDR3 reads TGTGCCAGCAGCTTAGTCCCAGGGGACCAAGAGACCCAGTACTTC.